The 12 T cell receptor beta chains below come from one sample, sequenced in a study of T and B cells in COVID-19 patients (dated by TCRdb to the early 2020s). Sequencer: Illumina MiSeq. Multiplex PCR with BIOMED2 TRB-A/B primer pools was used to amplify the TRB rearrangements. Using fastp at Q25 and MiXCR, TCRdb reprocessed the public reads and kept productive beta chains. CDR3 protein sequences are deduplicated, and each keeps its most common genes and DNA. Across this sample there are over 2,000 distinct CDR3 sequences, with roughly a quarter seen only once. Roughly 66% of the sample is held by the ten biggest clonotypes. Genomic DNA extracted from blood, in amounts of 250-500 ng, served as the starting material for amplifying TRB repertoires. The specimen sequenced was blood. The receptors originated from a human donor with active COVID-19.

This chain joins TRBV6-5 and TRBJ2-3, with 10 bases fitting TRBD1. The V gene's germline CDR1 is MNHEY and CDR2 SVGAGI. The J segment lost 2 bases and the V segment lost 0 bases, leaving 5 bases of the junction unmatched. The CDR3 runs to 17 residues. For the CDR3, the DNA is TGTGCCAGCAGTTACTCAATGACAGGGGGCCTCACAGATACGCAGTATTTT. Translated, it gives CASSYSMTGGLTDTQYF.

The chain combines TRBV10-3 with TRBJ1-5; 9 bases agree with TRBD1. CDR3 size: 16 residues. V was clipped by 6 bases and J by 0 bases; unmatched bases: 6. CDR1 ENHRY and CDR2 SYGVKD come from the germline V gene. CDR3 sequence: CAISGQGSDSNQPQHF. CDR3 coding DNA: TGTGCCATCAGCGGACAGGGGAGTGATAGCAATCAGCCCCAGCATTTT.

V usage is TRBV20-1 and J usage is TRBJ2-7; 8 bases agree with TRBD2. Losses at the gene ends were 0 bases for V and 6 bases for J; bases not matched to a gene: 13. The CDR3 consists of 16 residues. The germline V gene encodes CDR1 DFQATT and CDR2 SNEGSKA (reference sequence). In DNA, the CDR3 is TGCAGTGCTAGAGACCCCCTCCAGGGACTAGGCTCCGAGCAGTACTTC. As protein: CSARDPLQGLGSEQYF.

This clonotype has only a few counts. This chain links TRBV5-1 with TRBJ2-7; 12 bases agree with TRBD2. Germline V gives CDR1 SGHRS, CDR2 YFSETQ. The J segment lost 3 bases and the V segment lost 4 bases, leaving 5 bases of the junction unmatched. CDR3 size: 15 residues. The CDR3 spells CASSPLAGGHYEQYF. The CDR3 DNA reads as TGCGCCAGCAGCCCGCTAGCGGGAGGGCACTACGAGCAGTACTTC.

For this clonotype: A read error is possible here, since a much larger clone lies one base away. The CDR3 loop is CASSTTGAASYGYTF. In DNA, the CDR3 is TGTGCCAGCAGTACCACCGGCGCAGCTAGCTATGGCTACACCTTC. The chain is built from TRBV6-5 and TRBJ1-2; D is unresolved. V gave up 5 bases and J gave up 4 bases, with 17 bases separating them. Germline loops: CDR1 MNHEY, CDR2 SVGAGI. This CDR3 is 15 amino acids long.

This sequence joins TRBV4-3 and TRBJ2-2; D call uncertain. The CDR3 spans 13 residues. Germline CDR1 LGHNA, CDR2 YSLEER. The ends were cut back, 1 base at V and 5 bases at J, with 5 bases in the middle. The CDR3 is CASSQGQTGELFF. The CDR3 DNA reads TGCGCCAGCAGCCAAGGACAAACCGGGGAGCTGTTTTTT.

For the CDR3, the DNA is TGTGCCAGCAGTGTGACAGGGTACAATGAGCAGTTCTTC. Translation: CASSVTGYNEQFF. The V call is TRBV6-5, the J call TRBJ2-1; 7 bases align to TRBD1. Trimming at V came to 5 bases and at J to 4 bases, leaving 2 bases not matched to a gene. Germline loops: CDR1 MNHEY, CDR2 SVGAGI. The CDR3 totals 13 residues.

The chain recombines TRBV4-1 with TRBJ2-6, with 10 bases aligning to TRBD2. Trimming cost V 1 base and J 4 bases; bases outside gene matches: 7. CDR3 size: 18 residues. Germline CDR1 reads MGHRA; CDR2 reads YSYEKL. CDR3 DNA sequence: TGCGCCAGCAGCCAAGCGCTAGCGGGAGCATCCGGGGCCAACGTCCTGACTTTC. Amino acid sequence: CASSQALAGASGANVLTF.

This clonotype rates as medium-sized (0.01 to 0.1%). The chain is built from TRBV29-1 and TRBJ1-1; no firm D call. Trimming took 7 bases from V and 10 from J, leaving 16 bases between them. The CDR3 runs to 11 residues. Germline CDR1 SQVTM, CDR2 ANQGSEA. The CDR3, as DNA: TGCAGCGCCCCCAGGCTGCTAATAGCTTTCTTT. It is translated as CSAPRLLIAFF.

V gene TRBV7-6 combines with J gene TRBJ2-1, with 9 bases fitting TRBD2. V was clipped by 5 bases and J by 6 bases; unmatched bases: 8. The CDR3 spans 15 residues. The germline gives CDR1 SGHVS, CDR2 FNYEAQ. The CDR3 DNA reads TGTGCCAGCAGCCATTTAGCGGGAGCAGGCAATGAGCAGTTCTTC. Protein product: CASSHLAGAGNEQFF.

V usage is TRBV28 and J usage is TRBJ1-4; D unclear. The CDR3 has 13 amino acids. V shed 6 bases and J shed 8 bases, with 13 bases lying between them. CDR1 is MDHEN, CDR2 SYDVKM, per germline. This CDR3 reads CASSLRPGEKLFF. CDR3 nucleotide sequence: TGTGCCAGCAGCCTGAGGCCCGGAGAAAAACTGTTTTTT.

V and J are TRBV6-2 or TRBV6-3 and TRBJ1-2; 8 bases are a match to TRBD1. The ends lost 6 bases at V and 5 bases at J; junction bases unmatched: 8. Germline V gene lookup returns CDR1 MNHEY and CDR2 SVGEGT. This CDR3 is 14 amino acids long. CDR3 DNA: TGTGCCAGCAGCTCCGGACAGGGAGGATATGGCTACACCTTC. This translates into CASSSGQGGYGYTF.